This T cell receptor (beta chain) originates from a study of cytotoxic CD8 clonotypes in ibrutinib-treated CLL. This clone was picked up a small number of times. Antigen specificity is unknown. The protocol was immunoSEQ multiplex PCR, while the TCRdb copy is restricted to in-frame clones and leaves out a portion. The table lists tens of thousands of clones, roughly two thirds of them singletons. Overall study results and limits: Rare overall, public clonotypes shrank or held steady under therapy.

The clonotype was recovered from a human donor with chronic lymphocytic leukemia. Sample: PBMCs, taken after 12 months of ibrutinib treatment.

CDR3 DNA sequence: TGTGCCAGCAGAAGGGACAGGTCAGGAGGCTACACCTTC. Translating gives CASRRDRSGGYTF. The chain links TRBV28 to TRBJ1-2, with TRBD1 matching over 8 bases. Germline values: CDR1 MDHEN, CDR2 SYDVKM. CDR3 length: 13 amino acids. V lost 6 bases, J lost 8 bases, and 8 bases stayed unmatched.